This is a list of T cell receptor beta chains from one sample in a study of cytomegalovirus exposure and HLA in healthy donors. Sequenced by immunoSEQ multiplex PCR; TCRdb stores in-frame clones only, minus some. The sample yields 150,000 to 200,000 clones, 70% to 90% seen once. The sequenced material came from PBMCs. Receptor source: a young woman in good health and CMV-seronegative. The CDR3 runs from the conserved cysteine through the conserved F or W. D genes are given only for firm matches. The size field is filled for only some rows; it gives once, few, many or a size class.

clone size,V gene,J gene,D gene,CDR3 DNA,CDR3 protein
.,TRBV15,TRBJ2-7,.,.,CATSRAVRTVLRAGHQASLAQYF
.,TRBV9,TRBJ2-7,.,TGTGCCAGCAGCCCCCCCGGAGGAGGGGACGAGCAGTACTTC,CASSPPGGGDEQYF
.,TRBV5-1,TRBJ2-3,TRBD2,TGCGCCAGCAGCTTGGAACTAGCGGCGGATACGCAGTATTTT,CASSLELAADTQYF
.,TRBV7-2,TRBJ1-2,.,TGTGCCAGCAGCTTAATATCCGTCGGCGCAGGGAACTATGGCTACACCTTC,CASSLISVGAGNYGYTF
.,TRBV29-1,TRBJ1-2,TRBD1,TGCAGCGTTGTGGGGCCGAGGGACAACAGGGGGGGTTATAATGATGGCTACACCTTC,CSVVGPRDNRGGYNDGYTF
once,TRBV10-3,TRBJ2-4,TRBD2,TGTGCCATCAGTGAGATCGGGCGGGAGGGAAACATTCAGTACTTC,CAISEIGREGNIQYF
.,TRBV4-2,TRBJ2-3,.,TGTGCCAGCAGCCCTGGTCCGGGGAGCGCAGATACGCAGTATTTT,CASSPGPGSADTQYF
.,TRBV19,TRBJ1-1,.,TGTGCCAGTAGTAGAGAAGGACAGAAAGCTTTCTTT,CASSREGQKAFF
.,TRBV6-6,TRBJ1-2,.,TGTGCCAGCACTTTTGGGCTGGGGGGAGACTATGGCTACACCTTC,CASTFGLGGDYGYTF
.,TRBV5-4,TRBJ2-7,.,TGTGCCAGCAGCTTGGCCGGGGTGCTCCCCACATTAGAGCAGTACTTC,CASSLAGVLPTLEQYF
.,TRBV9,TRBJ1-1,.,TGTGCCAGCAGCGTAAGTGTGAACAGCTTAAACACTGAAGCTTTCTTT,CASSVSVNSLNTEAFF
.,TRBV2,TRBJ1-1,.,TGTGCCAGCAGATCCAGGACAGAGAACACTGAAGCTTTCTTT,CASRSRTENTEAFF
.,TRBV29-1,TRBJ2-1,TRBD2,TGCAGCGTTGAAGATGGGGAGGGCTCCTACAATGAGCAGTTCTTC,CSVEDGEGSYNEQFF
.,TRBV5-4,TRBJ2-7,.,TGTGCCAGCAGCTTGAAAAGGGACACTAACTACGAGCAGTACTTC,CASSLKRDTNYEQYF
.,TRBV7-7,TRBJ1-3,TRBD1,TGTGCTAGCAGCCCTGGGACAGGGTCTGGAAACACCATATATTTT,CASSPGTGSGNTIYF
.,TRBV29-1,TRBJ1-5,TRBD1,TGCAGCGTTACCGGGACAGGGTTGAATCAGCCCCAGCATTTT,CSVTGTGLNQPQHF
.,TRBV10-3,TRBJ1-5,.,TGTGCCATCAGTGAGCGTCACGGGGATCAGCCCCAGCATTTT,CAISERHGDQPQHF
few,TRBV30,TRBJ2-5,.,TGTGCCTGGACCTACGGGGTCCAAGAGACCCAGTACTTC,CAWTYGVQETQYF